The sequence of this TCR beta chain was determined in a study of T cell repertoires in cytomegalovirus infection. On the study more broadly: Selected CMV epitopes included recently identified HLA-C-restricted ones as well as well-studied HLA-B-restricted ones.

CDR3 length: 15 residues. Trimming removed 4 bases from V and 0 bases from J, with 9 bases in between. TCRdb used MiXCR to reprocess the reads, holding one entry per CDR3 protein. The sample holds about 110,000 distinct CDR3 sequences; roughly 39% are singletons and the top ten take just under 75%. This clonotype was detected a few times. What it recognizes is unknown. The sequenced sample was CD8+ T cells from cultured PBMCs, obtained from culture after CMV antigen stimulation. The V and J genes are TRBV12-3 or TRBV12-4 and TRBJ2-2; either TRBD1 or TRBD2 may fit D (5 bases each). The source is a human donor in good health (CMV status not recorded). Some clones in this sample may be carry-over from other donors' samples. CDR3 sequence reads: CASSWGRANTGELFF. CDR3 in DNA: TGTGCCAGCAGTTGGGGACGTGCGAACACCGGGGAGCTGTTTTTT.